This T cell receptor (beta chain) emerged from a study of T-cell memory formation after mild COVID-19. Study context: TCR clustering was largely donor specific.

Findings and caveats of the study: Second-wave clones reaching peak frequency on day 37 lacked confirmed SARS-CoV-2 specificity. Memory sampled before infection contained some responding clones, suggesting cross-reactive memory joined.

With respect to this clonotype: Its specificity is not known.

5'RACE primed at constant segments yielded TCR alpha and TCR beta cDNA libraries bearing sample barcodes and UMIs. TCRdb reprocessed the 5' RACE reads with MiXCR, giving one entry per CDR3 protein. The sample lists fewer than 140,000 distinct CDR3 sequences; roughly 12% were seen once. The sequenced sample was PBMCs or a T cell subset sorted from them (not recorded which). This receptor was taken from an adult woman who had mild COVID-19 (a few samples of this study predate the infection). Cell type and time point are not known.

This CDR3 reads CASSPTGGSYNSPLHF. CDR3 sequence (DNA): TGTGCCAGCAGCCCTACAGGGGGATCCTATAATTCACCCCTCCACTTT. V is TRBV7-9 and J is TRBJ1-6; 8 nucleotides match TRBD1. The length of the CDR3 is 16 residues. CDR1 is SEHNR, CDR2 FQNEAQ, per germline (reference sequence). The V and J ends lost 5 bases and 1 base, in that order; junction bases with no gene match: 4.